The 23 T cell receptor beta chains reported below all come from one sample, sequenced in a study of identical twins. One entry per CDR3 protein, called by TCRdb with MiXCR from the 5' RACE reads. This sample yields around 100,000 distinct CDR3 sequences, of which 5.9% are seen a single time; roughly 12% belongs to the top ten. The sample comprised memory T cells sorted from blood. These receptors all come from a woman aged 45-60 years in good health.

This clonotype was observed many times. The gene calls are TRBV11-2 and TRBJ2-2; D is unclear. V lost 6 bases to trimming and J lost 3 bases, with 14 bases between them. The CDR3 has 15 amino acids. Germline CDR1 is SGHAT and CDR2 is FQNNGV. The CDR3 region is CASRRWADHTGELFF. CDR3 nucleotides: TGTGCCAGCAGGAGGTGGGCCGACCACACCGGGGAGCTGTTTTTT.

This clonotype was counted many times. The CDR3 region has the DNA TGTGCCAGCAGCTTAGAGGGCGAGCAGTACTTC. It is translated as CASSLEGEQYF. The chain carries TRBV11-3 and TRBJ2-7; D ambiguous. The V and J ends lost 0 bases and 6 bases respectively, with 3 bases between them. Germline CDR1 is SGHNT and CDR2 is YENEEA. The length of the CDR3 is 11 residues.

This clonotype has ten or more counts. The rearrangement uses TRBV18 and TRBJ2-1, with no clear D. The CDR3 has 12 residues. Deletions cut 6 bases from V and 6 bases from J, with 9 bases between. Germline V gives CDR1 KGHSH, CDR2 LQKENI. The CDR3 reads CASSRASNEQFF. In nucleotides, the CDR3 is TGTGCCAGCTCGCGAGCTAGCAATGAGCAGTTCTTC.

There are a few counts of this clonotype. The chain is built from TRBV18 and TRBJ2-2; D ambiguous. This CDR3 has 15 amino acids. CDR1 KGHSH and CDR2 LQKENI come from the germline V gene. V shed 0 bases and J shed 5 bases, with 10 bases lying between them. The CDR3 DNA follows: TGTGCCAGCTCACCACCGTCAAGGATAACCGGGGAGCTGTTTTTT. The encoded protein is CASSPPSRITGELFF.

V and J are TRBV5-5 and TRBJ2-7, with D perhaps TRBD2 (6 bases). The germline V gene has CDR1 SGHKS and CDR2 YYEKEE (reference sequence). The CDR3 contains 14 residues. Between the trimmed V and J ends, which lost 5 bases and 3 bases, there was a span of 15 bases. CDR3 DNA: TGTGCCAGCAGATATCAAACCGGGGGCTACGAGCAGTACTTC. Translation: CASRYQTGGYEQYF.

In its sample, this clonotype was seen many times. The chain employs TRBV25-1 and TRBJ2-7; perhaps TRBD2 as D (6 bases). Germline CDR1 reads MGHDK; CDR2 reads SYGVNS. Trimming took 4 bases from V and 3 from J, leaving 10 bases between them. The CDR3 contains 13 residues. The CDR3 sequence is CASSGGVGYEQYF. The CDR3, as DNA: TGTGCCAGCAGTGGGGGGGTAGGCTACGAGCAGTACTTC.

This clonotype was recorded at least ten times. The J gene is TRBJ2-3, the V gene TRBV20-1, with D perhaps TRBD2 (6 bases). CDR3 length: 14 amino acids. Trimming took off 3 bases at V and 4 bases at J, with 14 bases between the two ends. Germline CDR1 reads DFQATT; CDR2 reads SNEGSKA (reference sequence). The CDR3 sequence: CSASTSGVADTQYF. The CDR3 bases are TGCAGTGCTAGCACCTCGGGAGTTGCAGATACGCAGTATTTT.

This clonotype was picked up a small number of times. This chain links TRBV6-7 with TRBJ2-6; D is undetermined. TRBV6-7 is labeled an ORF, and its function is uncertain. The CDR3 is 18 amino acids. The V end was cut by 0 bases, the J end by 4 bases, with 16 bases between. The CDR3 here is CASSYSWLKPSGANVLTF. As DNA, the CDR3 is TGTGCCAGCAGTTACTCATGGTTGAAGCCATCCGGGGCCAACGTCCTGACTTTC.

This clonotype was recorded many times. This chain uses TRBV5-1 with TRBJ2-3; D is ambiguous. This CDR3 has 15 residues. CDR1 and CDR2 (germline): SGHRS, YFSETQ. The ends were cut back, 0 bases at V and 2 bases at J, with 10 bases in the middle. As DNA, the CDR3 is TGCGCCAGCAGCTTGGCCCCGACGCCCACAGATACGCAGTATTTT. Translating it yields CASSLAPTPTDTQYF. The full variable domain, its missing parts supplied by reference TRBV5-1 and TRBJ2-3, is KAGVTQTPRYLIKTRGQQVTLSCSPISGHRSVSWYQQTPGQGLQFLFEYFSETQRNKGNFPGRFSGRQFSNSRSEMNVSTLELGDSALYLCASSLAPTPTDTQYFGPGTRLTVL.

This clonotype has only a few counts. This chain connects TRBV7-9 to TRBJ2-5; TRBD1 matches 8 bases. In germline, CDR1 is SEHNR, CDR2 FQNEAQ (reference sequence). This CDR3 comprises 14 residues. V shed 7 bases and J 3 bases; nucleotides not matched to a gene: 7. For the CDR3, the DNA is TGTGCCAGCACCTTGGACAGGGCCGAAGAGACCCAGTACTTC. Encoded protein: CASTLDRAEETQYF.

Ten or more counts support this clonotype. In DNA, the CDR3 is TGTGCCAGCACCAAATCAGAAGGAAACACCATATATTTT. It codes for CASTKSEGNTIYF. V gene TRBV5-4 combines with J gene TRBJ1-3; D is uncertain. Trimming shortened V by 6 bases and J by 4 bases, and 11 bases separated the two germline ends. CDR3 length: 13 amino acids. Germline lookup yields CDR1 SGHNT and CDR2 YYREEE (reference sequence).

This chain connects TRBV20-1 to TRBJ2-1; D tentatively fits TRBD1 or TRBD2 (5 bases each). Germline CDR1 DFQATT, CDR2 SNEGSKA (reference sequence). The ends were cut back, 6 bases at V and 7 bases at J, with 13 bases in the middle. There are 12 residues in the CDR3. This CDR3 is CSARGRVNEQFF. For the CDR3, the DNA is TGCAGTGCCCGGGGCCGAGTGAATGAGCAGTTCTTC.

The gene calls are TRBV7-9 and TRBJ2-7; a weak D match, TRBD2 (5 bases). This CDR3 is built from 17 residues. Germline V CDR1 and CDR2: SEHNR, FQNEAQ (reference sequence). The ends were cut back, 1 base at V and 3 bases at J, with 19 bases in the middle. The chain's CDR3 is CASSLVALTRPFYEQYF. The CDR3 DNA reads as TGTGCCAGCAGCTTAGTAGCGTTGACCCGACCCTTCTACGAGCAGTACTTC.

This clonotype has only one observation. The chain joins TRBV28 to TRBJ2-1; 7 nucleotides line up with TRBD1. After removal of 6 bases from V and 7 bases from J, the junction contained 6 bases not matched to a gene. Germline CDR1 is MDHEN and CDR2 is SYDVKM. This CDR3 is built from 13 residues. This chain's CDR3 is CASRRTGLNEQFF. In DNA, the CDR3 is TGTGCCAGCAGACGGACAGGTTTGAATGAGCAGTTCTTC.

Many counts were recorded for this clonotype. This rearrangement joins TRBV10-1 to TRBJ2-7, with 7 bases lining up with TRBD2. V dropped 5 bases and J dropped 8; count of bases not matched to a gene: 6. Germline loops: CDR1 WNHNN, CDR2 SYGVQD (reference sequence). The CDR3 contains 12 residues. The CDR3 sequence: CASSIRREQQYF. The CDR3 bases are TGCGCCAGCAGTATTAGGCGGGAGCAGCAGTACTTC.

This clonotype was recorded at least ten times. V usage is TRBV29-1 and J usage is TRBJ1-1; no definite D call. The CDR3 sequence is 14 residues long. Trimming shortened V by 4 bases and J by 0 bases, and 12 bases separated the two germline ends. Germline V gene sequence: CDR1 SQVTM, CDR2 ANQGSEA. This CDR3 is CSVVGRSMNTEAFF. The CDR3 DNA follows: TGCAGCGTTGTGGGTCGTTCCATGAACACTGAAGCTTTCTTT.

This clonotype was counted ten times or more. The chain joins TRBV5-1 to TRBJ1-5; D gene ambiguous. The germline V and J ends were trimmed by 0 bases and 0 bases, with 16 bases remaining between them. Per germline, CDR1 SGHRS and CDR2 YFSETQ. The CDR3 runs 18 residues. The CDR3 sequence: CASSLVPMEPYSNQPQHF. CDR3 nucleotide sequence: TGCGCCAGCAGCTTGGTGCCTATGGAGCCTTATAGCAATCAGCCCCAGCATTTT.

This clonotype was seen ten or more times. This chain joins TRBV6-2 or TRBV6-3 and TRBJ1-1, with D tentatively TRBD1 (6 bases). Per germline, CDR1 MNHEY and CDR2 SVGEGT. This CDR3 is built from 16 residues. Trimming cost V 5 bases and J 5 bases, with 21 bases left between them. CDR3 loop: CASSTLGTGFLTEAFF. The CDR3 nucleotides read TGTGCCAGCAGTACGCTTGGAACAGGGTTCTTGACTGAAGCTTTCTTT.

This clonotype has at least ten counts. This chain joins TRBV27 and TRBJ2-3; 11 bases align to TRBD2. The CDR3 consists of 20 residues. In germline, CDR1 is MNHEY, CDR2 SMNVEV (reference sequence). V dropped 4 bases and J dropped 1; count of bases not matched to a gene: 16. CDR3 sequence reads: CASSSSLSGRVALGTDTQYF. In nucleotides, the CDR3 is TGTGCCAGCAGTTCAAGCCTTAGCGGGAGGGTGGCTCTCGGCACAGATACGCAGTATTTT.

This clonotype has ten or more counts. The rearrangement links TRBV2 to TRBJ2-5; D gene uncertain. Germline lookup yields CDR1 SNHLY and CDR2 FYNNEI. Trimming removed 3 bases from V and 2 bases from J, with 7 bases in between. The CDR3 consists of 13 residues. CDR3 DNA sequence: TGTGCCAGCAGTGAGGTCCAGCAAGAGACCCAGTACTTC. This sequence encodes CASSEVQQETQYF.

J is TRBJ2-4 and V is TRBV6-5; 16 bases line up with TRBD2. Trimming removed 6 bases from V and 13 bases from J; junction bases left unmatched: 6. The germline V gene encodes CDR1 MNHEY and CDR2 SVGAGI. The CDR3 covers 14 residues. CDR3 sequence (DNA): TGTGCCAGCAGCTTAGGGACTAGCGGGAGGGTACAGTACTTC. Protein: CASSLGTSGRVQYF.

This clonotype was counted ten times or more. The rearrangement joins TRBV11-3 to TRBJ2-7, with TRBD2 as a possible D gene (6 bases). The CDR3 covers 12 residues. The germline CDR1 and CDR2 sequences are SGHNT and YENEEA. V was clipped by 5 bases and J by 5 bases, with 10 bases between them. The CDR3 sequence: CASSATGDEQYF. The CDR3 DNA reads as TGTGCCAGCAGCGCTACGGGGGACGAGCAGTACTTC.

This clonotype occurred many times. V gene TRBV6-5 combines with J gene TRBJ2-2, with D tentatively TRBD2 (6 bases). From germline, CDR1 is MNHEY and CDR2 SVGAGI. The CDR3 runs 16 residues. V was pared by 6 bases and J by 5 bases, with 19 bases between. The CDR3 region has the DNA TGTGCCAGCAGGCCAAGCAGGGCAGGGAGGACCGGGGAGCTGTTTTTT. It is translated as CASRPSRAGRTGELFF.